The 25 T cell receptor beta chains below were found in one sample sequenced in a study of T cells in Graves' hyperthyroidism and ophthalmopathy. TCR beta CDR3 sequences were amplified from RNA transcripts. During a first-round RT-PCR of the TCR CDR3, the HTBI primer set was used. TCRdb reprocessed the multiplex PCR reads with MiXCR, giving one entry per CDR3 protein. This table has roughly 500,000 distinct CDR3 sequences, roughly 50% appearing once. The sample consisted of peripheral blood or thyroid tissue (not recorded which). Every receptor here comes from an adult woman with Graves' disease, either hyperthyroidism or ophthalmopathy (not recorded which).

The chain couples TRBV6-1 to TRBJ1-5; 9 bases match TRBD1. CDR1 is MNHNS, CDR2 SASEGT, per germline. The CDR3 has 15 amino acids. V shed 1 base and J 2 bases; nucleotides not matched to a gene: 0. The CDR3: CASSEGTGGNQPQHF. CDR3 bases: TGTGCCAGCAGTGAAGGGACAGGGGGCAATCAGCCCCAGCATTTT.

In this sample, this clonotype turned up many times. A read error may account for a junction end that differs from germline. V and J are TRBV7-2 and TRBJ2-7; 7 bases are shared with TRBD2. The germline gives CDR1 SGHTA, CDR2 FQGNSA. The CDR3 loop spans 14 amino acids. The CDR3 is CASSLTGTTYEQYF. DNA for the CDR3: TGCGCCAGCAGCTTAACCGGGACTACCTACGAGCAGTACTTC.

In this sample, this clonotype turned up many times. This chain connects TRBV5-1 to TRBJ2-6; D is ambiguous. The ends were cut back, 2 bases at V and 4 bases at J, with 10 bases in the middle. This CDR3 has 15 amino acids. Germline values: CDR1 SGHRS, CDR2 YFSETQ. Here the CDR3 DNA reads TGCGCCAGCAGCTTCGATACGGAAGGGGCCAACGTCCTGACTTTC. The encoded protein is CASSFDTEGANVLTF. Full variable domain (outside the CDR3, taken from reference TRBV5-1 and TRBJ2-6): KAGVTQTPRYLIKTRGQQVTLSCSPISGHRSVSWYQQTPGQGLQFLFEYFSETQRNKGNFPGRFSGRQFSNSRSEMNVSTLELGDSALYLCASSFDTEGANVLTFGAGSRLTVL.

This clonotype was counted at least ten times. This chain connects TRBV20-1 to TRBJ2-7, with 7 bases identical to TRBD2. The CDR3 sequence is 15 residues long. V lost 4 bases to trimming and J lost 3 bases; unmatched junction nucleotides: 12. CDR1 is DFQATT, CDR2 SNEGSKA, per germline (reference sequence). CDR3 nucleotides: TGCAGTGCTAAGGGACTAACGGGAGGTGACTACGAGCAGTACTTC. Protein sequence: CSAKGLTGGDYEQYF.

The chain uses TRBV19 and TRBJ1-1; 9 positions match TRBD1. Germline CDR1 LNHDA, CDR2 SQIVND (reference sequence). Trimming cost V 6 bases and J 2 bases; bases outside gene matches: 7. The CDR3 consists of 15 residues. The CDR3 sequence is CASRPPGQGNTEAFF. In DNA, the CDR3 is TGTGCCAGTAGACCGCCGGGACAGGGAAACACTGAAGCTTTCTTT.

This clonotype was seen only a few times. The gene calls are TRBV6-5 and TRBJ2-7, with D maybe TRBD2 (5 bases). Germline V lookup: CDR1 MNHEY, CDR2 SVGAGI. There are 14 residues in the CDR3. Trimming stripped 10 bases from V and 7 bases from J, with 23 bases between. CDR3 in amino acids: CATPGGRPTWEQYF. Here the CDR3 DNA reads TGTGCCACACCTGGAGGAAGGCCGACATGGGAGCAGTACTTC.

The chain uses TRBV7-8 and TRBJ1-6, with 8 bases lining up with TRBD1. CDR1 is SGHVS, CDR2 FQNEAQ, per germline. The CDR3 extends over 15 amino acids. V was pared by 6 bases and J by 8 bases, with 9 bases of the junction left unmatched. For the CDR3, the DNA is TGTGCCAGCAGTTTCGGACAGGGATTGGATTCACCCCTCCACTTT. It encodes CASSFGQGLDSPLHF.

V usage is TRBV20-1 and J usage is TRBJ2-7, with D perhaps matching TRBD1 (6 bases). V was trimmed by 4 bases and J by 5 bases, leaving 21 bases between them. Germline CDR1 DFQATT, CDR2 SNEGSKA (reference sequence). The CDR3 runs to 15 residues. The CDR3 spells CSANRQADQPHEQYF. Here the CDR3 DNA reads TGCAGTGCTAATAGACAGGCTGATCAGCCCCACGAGCAGTACTTC.

Notes on this clonotype: The junction shows a germline mismatch at one end, possibly a read error. CDR3 DNA: TGCGCCAGCAGCCCAATCCGGGACAGGGGGGACGGTGGCTACACCTTC. Amino acid sequence: CASSPIRDRGDGGYTF. This chain joins TRBV9 and TRBJ1-2; TRBD1 matches at 11 bases. The V gene's germline CDR1 is SGDLS and CDR2 YYNGEE. The CDR3 sequence is 16 residues long.

This clonotype was seen many times. The chain carries TRBV6-4 and TRBJ2-2, with D perhaps matching TRBD1 (5 bases). CDR1 is MRHNA, CDR2 SNTAGT, per germline. Trimming pared 5 bases from V and 4 bases from J, leaving 14 bases between. The CDR3 is 15 residues long. This CDR3 reads CASSPDGAGTGELFF. In nucleotides, the CDR3 is TGTGCCAGCAGTCCCGATGGGGCCGGCACCGGGGAGCTGTTTTTT.

This chain joins TRBV10-2 and TRBJ2-7, with D perhaps matching TRBD1 or TRBD2 (5 bases each). Trimming stripped 6 bases from V and 0 bases from J, with 12 bases between. This CDR3 region has 14 residues. Germline V gene lookup returns CDR1 WSHSY and CDR2 SAAADI. The CDR3 sequence is CASSVEGNSYEQYF. The CDR3 bases are TGCGCCAGCAGCGTCGAGGGGAACTCCTACGAGCAGTACTTC.

This clonotype was observed many times. The V gene is TRBV4-1, the J gene TRBJ2-5; D is possibly TRBD2 (5 bases). The CDR3 runs 14 residues. Germline values: CDR1 MGHRA, CDR2 YSYEKL. Trimming shortened V by 6 bases and J by 2 bases, and 13 bases separated the two germline ends. CDR3 loop: CASRRTGKQETQYF. The CDR3 DNA sequence: TGCGCCAGCAGGCGGACTGGAAAACAAGAGACCCAGTACTTC.

The chain combines TRBV7-6 with TRBJ2-7; 10 bases align to TRBD2. V shed 6 bases, J shed 0 bases, and the junction held 11 bases outside the gene matches. The V gene's germline CDR1 is SGHVS and CDR2 FNYEAQ. This CDR3 spans 17 amino acids. The DNA for the CDR3 is TGTGCCAGCAGTGCCGAGGGACTAGCGCGTAGCTCCTACGAGCAGTACTTC. Its protein product is CASSAEGLARSSYEQYF. Full variable domain (remainder filled in from reference TRBV7-6 and TRBJ2-7): GAGVSQSPRYKVTKRGQDVALRCDPISGHVSLYWYRQALGQGPEFLTYFNYEAQQDKSGLPNDRFSAERPEGSISTLTIQRTEQRDSAMYRCASSAEGLARSSYEQYFGPGTRLTVT.

The rearrangement links TRBV28 to TRBJ2-5; TRBD1 matches 9 bases. Germline lookup yields CDR1 MDHEN and CDR2 SYDVKM. CDR3 length: 15 residues. The V gene end was trimmed by 7 bases and the J gene end by 2 bases; junction bases not matched to a gene: 8. The chain's CDR3 is CASNTGGAGQETQYF. The CDR3 DNA is TGTGCCAGCAATACAGGGGGCGCGGGACAAGAGACCCAGTACTTC.

V and J are TRBV7-9 and TRBJ2-7; 12 positions agree with TRBD2. Per germline, CDR1 SEHNR and CDR2 FQNEAQ (reference sequence). V shed 5 bases and J 3 bases; nucleotides not matched to a gene: 5. The CDR3 loop spans 15 amino acids. The CDR3 loop is CASSRTSGTNYEQYF. The CDR3 region has the DNA TGTGCCAGCAGCCGGACTAGCGGGACGAACTACGAGCAGTACTTC.

This clonotype was counted ten times or more. The chain uses TRBV9 and TRBJ1-6; perhaps TRBD1 as D (5 bases). V was trimmed by 0 bases and J by 5 bases, leaving 9 bases between them. Germline CDR1 reads SGDLS; CDR2 reads YYNGEE. The CDR3 is made up of 15 amino acids. CDR3 sequence: CASSVEGTDNSPLHF. Here the CDR3 DNA reads TGTGCCAGCAGCGTAGAAGGGACGGATAATTCACCCCTCCACTTT.

This clonotype was counted a few times. J is TRBJ1-2 and V is TRBV28; 7 nucleotides match TRBD1. CDR1 is MDHEN, CDR2 SYDVKM, per germline. The CDR3 runs 12 residues. V lost 6 bases and J lost 8; bases outside the gene matches: 6. The DNA of the CDR3 is TGTGCCAGCAGAGGGGGCAGTAGGGGCTACACCTTC. It encodes CASRGGSRGYTF.

This clonotype was seen repeatedly, ten times or more. The chain carries TRBV12-3 or TRBV12-4 and TRBJ1-6; D possibly corresponds to TRBD1 (5 bases). Trimming pared 4 bases from V and 11 bases from J, leaving 21 bases between. The CDR3 extends over 16 amino acids. The CDR3 sequence: CASSSKGALRVTPLHF. The CDR3 DNA follows: TGTGCCAGCAGTTCCAAAGGGGCACTGCGGGTCACACCCCTCCACTTT.

This clonotype was recorded many times. The rearrangement links TRBV6-1 to TRBJ2-7, with 9 bases that match TRBD2. This CDR3 is 15 amino acids long. Germline-derived CDR1 and CDR2 are MNHNS and SASEGT. V trimming: 7 bases; J trimming: 3 bases; junction bases outside the gene matches: 10. For the CDR3, the DNA is TGTGCCAGCACGCGGACTAGCGCATCATACTACGAGCAGTACTTC. Translating gives CASTRTSASYYEQYF.

As to this clonotype: At one end the junction does not follow the germline gene, possibly because of a read error. CDR3 DNA: TGCAGCGTGGAAGCACCCGGGACATCCTACGAGCAGTACTTC. This translates into CSVEAPGTSYEQYF. V usage is TRBV29-1 and J usage is TRBJ2-7; TRBD1 might be the D (6 bases). The CDR3 extends over 14 amino acids. Germline V lookup: CDR1 SQVTM, CDR2 ANQGSEA.

This clonotype was counted at least ten times. The chain links TRBV4-2 to TRBJ1-3; D uncertain. Trimming removed 3 bases at V and 0 bases at J, with 12 bases between. This CDR3 contains 16 residues. The germline CDR1 and CDR2 sequences are LGHNA and YNFKEQ. CDR3 sequence reads: CASSQDPTSSGNTIYF. In DNA, the CDR3 is TGTGCCAGCAGCCAGGACCCTACCAGCTCTGGAAACACCATATATTTT.

The chain links TRBV9 to TRBJ1-5; 9 nucleotides match TRBD1. The CDR3 is 15 amino acids. V shed 4 bases, J shed 11 bases, and the junction held 13 bases outside the gene matches. Looked up from germline, CDR1 is SGDLS and CDR2 is YYNGEE. The CDR3 sequence: CASSLWTGVRETQHF. The CDR3 nucleotides read TGTGCCAGCAGCTTATGGACAGGGGTCCGAGAGACCCAGCATTTT.

The genes are TRBV7-3 and TRBJ1-2; D remains unclear. There are 14 residues in the CDR3. The germline V gene has CDR1 SGHTA and CDR2 FQGTGA. V lost 5 bases and J lost 3, with 13 bases in between. The CDR3 loop reads CASSQSGGDYGYTF. In nucleotides, the CDR3 is TGTGCCAGCAGCCAATCTGGAGGTGACTATGGCTACACCTTC.

This clonotype has at least ten counts. The rearrangement uses TRBV5-6 and TRBJ2-7, with unresolved D. Trimming left V 5 bases short and J 3 bases short, with 12 bases between. From germline, CDR1 is SGHDT and CDR2 YYEEEE. The CDR3 loop spans 13 amino acids. The CDR3 is CASRFGSGYEQYF. The CDR3 DNA reads as TGTGCCAGCAGATTTGGGTCGGGCTACGAGCAGTACTTC.

This sequence joins TRBV7-8 and TRBJ2-1, with D possibly being TRBD2 (5 bases). The length of the CDR3 is 14 residues. V lost 1 base and J lost 8, with 12 bases in between. The germline V gene encodes CDR1 SGHVS and CDR2 FQNEAQ. The CDR3, as DNA: TGTGCCAGCAGCTTAGTCCCTAGCCCCGATGAGCAGTTCTTC. Translation: CASSLVPSPDEQFF.